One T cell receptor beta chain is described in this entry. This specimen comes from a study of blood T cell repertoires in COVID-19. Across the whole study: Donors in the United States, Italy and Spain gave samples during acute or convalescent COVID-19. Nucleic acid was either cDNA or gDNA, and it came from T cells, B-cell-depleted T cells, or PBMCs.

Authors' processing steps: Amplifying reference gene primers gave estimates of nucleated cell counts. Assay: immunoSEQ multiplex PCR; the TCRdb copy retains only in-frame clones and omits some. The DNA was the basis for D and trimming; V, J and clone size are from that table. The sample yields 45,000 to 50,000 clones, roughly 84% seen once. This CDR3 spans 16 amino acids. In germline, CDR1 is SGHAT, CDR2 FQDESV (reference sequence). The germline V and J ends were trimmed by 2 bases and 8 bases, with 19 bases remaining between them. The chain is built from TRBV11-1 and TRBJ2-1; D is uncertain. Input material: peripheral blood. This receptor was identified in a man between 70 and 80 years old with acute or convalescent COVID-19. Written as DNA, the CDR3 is TGTGCCAGCAGCTTATCCCGAGACACAGTCCCTCATGAGCAGTTCTTC. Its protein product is CASSLSRDTVPHEQFF.